The present T cell receptor beta chain was sequenced within a study of T cell responses to AZD1222 COVID-19 vaccine. Study-level findings and limits: When two AZD1222 doses had been given, Spike-specific TCR breadth and depth rose. White British donors predominated, females outnumbered males, and clonal diversity was possibly underestimated. Recipients of AZD1222 seropositive at baseline numbered only five or six.

Samples with a second dose at about 4 or about 12 weeks were pooled together. The sample holds one count of this clone. The antigen remains unidentified. Germline CDR1 reads SGHAT; CDR2 reads FQNNGV. The V end lost 1 base, the J end lost 7 bases, and 17 bases lay between the germline ends. The CDR3 runs 16 residues. Using immunoSEQ multiplex PCR, the repertoire was profiled, and TCRdb retains in-frame clones only, with some absent. The sample yields some 47,000 clones, around 90% seen once. The material sequenced was peripheral blood, taken 28 days after the second AZD1222 dose. This sequence originates from an adult who received the AZD1222 COVID-19 vaccine. The chain carries TRBV11-2 and TRBJ2-1; D might be TRBD1 (6 bases). The CDR3 nucleotides read TGTGCCAGCAGCTTAGGGACCGGGGTCGGGACAAATGAGCAGTTCTTC. Translation: CASSLGTGVGTNEQFF.